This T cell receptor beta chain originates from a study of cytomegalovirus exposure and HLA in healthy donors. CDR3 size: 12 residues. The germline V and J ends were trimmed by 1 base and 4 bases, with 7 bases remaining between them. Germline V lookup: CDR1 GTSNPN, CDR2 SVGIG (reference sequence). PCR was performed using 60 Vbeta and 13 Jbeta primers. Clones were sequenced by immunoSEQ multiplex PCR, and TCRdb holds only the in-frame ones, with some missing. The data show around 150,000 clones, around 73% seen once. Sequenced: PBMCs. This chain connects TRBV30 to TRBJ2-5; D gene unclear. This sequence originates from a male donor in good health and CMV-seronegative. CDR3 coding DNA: TGTGCCTGGAGTGGGCGGAGAGAGACCCAGTACTTC. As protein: CAWSGRRETQYF.